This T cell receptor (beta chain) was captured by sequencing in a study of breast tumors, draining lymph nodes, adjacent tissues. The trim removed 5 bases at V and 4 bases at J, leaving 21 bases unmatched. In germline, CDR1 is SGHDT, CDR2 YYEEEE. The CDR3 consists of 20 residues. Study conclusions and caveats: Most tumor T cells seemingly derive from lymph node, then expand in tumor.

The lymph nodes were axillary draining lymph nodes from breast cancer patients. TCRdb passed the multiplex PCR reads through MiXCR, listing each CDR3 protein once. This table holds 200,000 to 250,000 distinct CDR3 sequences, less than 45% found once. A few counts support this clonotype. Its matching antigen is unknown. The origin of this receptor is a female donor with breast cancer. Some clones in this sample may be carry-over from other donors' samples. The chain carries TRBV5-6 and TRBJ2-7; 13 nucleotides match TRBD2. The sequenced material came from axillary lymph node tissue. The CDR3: CASSFTGTSGTSPTSYEQYF. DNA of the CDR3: TGTGCCAGCAGTTTCACCGGGACTAGCGGGACATCCCCGACATCTTACGAGCAGTACTTC. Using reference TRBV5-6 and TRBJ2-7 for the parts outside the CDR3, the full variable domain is DAGVTQSPTHLIKTRGQQVTLRCSPKSGHDTVSWYQQALGQGPQFIFQYYEEEERQRGNFPDRFSGHQFPNYSSELNVNALLLGDSALYLCASSFTGTSGTSPTSYEQYFGPGTRLTVT.